Each of the 21 T cell receptor beta chains below was sequenced from the same sample in a study of CD8 T cells in Susac syndrome. Random-hexamer reverse transcription was applied to roughly 0.45 to 1 ug RNA. From the immunoSEQ multiplex PCR reads, TCRdb called clonotypes with MiXCR, one entry per CDR3 protein. The sample has over 95,000 distinct CDR3 sequences; 92% are singletons. The sequenced sample consisted of CD4+ T cells from PBMCs. These receptors came from a human donor in good health.

This clonotype was counted once. The chain uses TRBV12-3 or TRBV12-4 and TRBJ2-7; TRBD2 matches at 8 bases. This CDR3 has 15 residues. Trimming removed 5 bases from V and 1 base from J; junction bases left unmatched: 7. CDR3 bases: TGTGCCAGCAGTGGGCTAGCGGGCGATTCCTACGAGCAGTACTTC. Encoded protein: CASSGLAGDSYEQYF.

The chain joins TRBV29-1 to TRBJ1-1; 9 positions agree with TRBD1. The ends lost 6 bases at V and 7 bases at J; junction bases unmatched: 24. The germline V gene has CDR1 SQVTM and CDR2 ANQGSEA. This CDR3 is 18 amino acids long. The chain's CDR3 is CSVERLNAGQGSRSEAFF. The CDR3 region has the DNA TGCAGCGTCGAGAGGTTAAACGCGGGACAGGGAAGCCGAAGTGAAGCTTTCTTT.

This chain connects TRBV29-1 to TRBJ2-7; the D gene could be TRBD1 or TRBD2 (5 bases each). This CDR3 contains 15 residues. Trimming took off 5 bases at V and 5 bases at J, with 22 bases between the two ends. Per germline, CDR1 SQVTM and CDR2 ANQGSEA. In DNA form, the CDR3 reads TGCAGCGTTCCTATCAGGGACGGTAGCCGGGACGAGCAGTACTTC. Translation gives CSVPIRDGSRDEQYF.

V usage is TRBV7-2 and J usage is TRBJ1-2; D uncertain. The CDR3 contains 13 residues. Germline V gives CDR1 SGHTA, CDR2 FQGNSA. The V end was cut by 2 bases, the J end by 3 bases, with 7 bases between. The chain's CDR3 is CASSLRTDYGYTF. The CDR3 DNA reads TGTGCCAGCAGCTTAAGAACGGACTATGGCTACACCTTC.

This clonotype was seen just once. The gene calls are TRBV5-1 and TRBJ1-1; D gene uncertain. The germline V gene encodes CDR1 SGHRS and CDR2 YFSETQ. The CDR3 length is 11 residues. With 0 bases removed from V and 10 bases from J, the gap between germline ends came to 7 bases. For the CDR3, the DNA is TGCGCCAGCAGCTTGGACGCTCGAGCTTTCTTT. Translated: CASSLDARAFF.

This chain joins TRBV7-3 and TRBJ1-2; a possible D gene is TRBD1 (6 bases). V was pared by 8 bases and J by 8 bases, with 18 bases between. The CDR3 is 13 amino acids. Germline CDR1 is SGHTA and CDR2 is FQGTGA. The CDR3 loop reads CASGGGAEGGYTF. As DNA, the CDR3 is TGTGCCAGCGGGGGGGGCGCCGAGGGCGGCTACACCTTC.

This chain uses TRBV7-2 with TRBJ2-2; 13 positions agree with TRBD2. Trimming removed 10 bases from V and 5 bases from J; junction bases left unmatched: 4. The CDR3 length is 14 residues. The germline V gene encodes CDR1 SGHTA and CDR2 FQGNSA. The CDR3 DNA follows: TGTGCCACTACGACTAGCGGGAGGACCGGGGAGCTGTTTTTT. Protein: CATTTSGRTGELFF.

The chain employs TRBV20-1 and TRBJ2-2; D is ambiguous. The CDR3 consists of 14 residues. Trimming shortened V by 6 bases and J by 6 bases, and 17 bases separated the two germline ends. Per germline, CDR1 DFQATT and CDR2 SNEGSKA (reference sequence). In DNA, the CDR3 is TGCAGTGCCAGTCCGCTAGTCTTTTCCGGGGAGCTGTTTTTT. Residues: CSASPLVFSGELFF.

The V and J genes are TRBV30 and TRBJ1-3, with a possible D match to TRBD1 (6 bases). The CDR3 runs 13 residues. The V end was cut by 3 bases, the J end by 2 bases, with 8 bases between. Germline V lookup: CDR1 GTSNPN, CDR2 SVGIG (reference sequence). The CDR3 loop reads CAWRQGTGNTIYF. The CDR3 nucleotides read TGTGCCTGGAGACAGGGAACTGGAAACACCATATATTTT. The complete variable domain, with remaining parts taken from reference TRBV30 and TRBJ1-3, reads SQTIHQWPATLVQPVGSPLSLECTVEGTSNPNLYWYRQAAGRGLQLLFYSVGIGQISSEVPQNLSASRPQDRQFILSSKKLLLSDSGFYLCAWRQGTGNTIYFGEGSWLTVV.

V usage is TRBV10-3 and J usage is TRBJ2-2, with 8 bases fitting TRBD1. The germline gives CDR1 ENHRY, CDR2 SYGVKD. With 6 bases clipped from V and 1 base from J, the junction kept 4 bases outside the gene matches. CDR3 length equals 15 residues. This CDR3 is CAIRSDRGNTGELFF. For the CDR3, the DNA is TGTGCCATCAGGTCTGACAGGGGGAACACCGGGGAGCTGTTTTTT.

The chain combines TRBV5-1 with TRBJ1-1; D uncertain. V gave up 4 bases and J gave up 4 bases, with 11 bases separating them. This CDR3 is 13 amino acids long. The V gene's germline CDR1 is SGHRS and CDR2 YFSETQ. As DNA, the CDR3 is TGCGCCAGCAGCATGGGGATGAGCACTGAAGCTTTCTTT. This sequence encodes CASSMGMSTEAFF.

This chain links TRBV11-2 with TRBJ2-2; D may match TRBD1 or TRBD2 (6 bases each). This CDR3 spans 14 amino acids. Trimming removed 8 bases from V and 5 bases from J, with 15 bases in between. Germline V gene sequence: CDR1 SGHAT, CDR2 FQNNGV. CDR3 DNA: TGTGCCAGCTTTAGGGGGGTTGGGACCGGGGAGCTGTTTTTT. It translates to CASFRGVGTGELFF.

This clonotype has only one observation. The chain couples TRBV6-5 to TRBJ1-1, with 8 bases aligning to TRBD1. Looked up from germline, CDR1 is MNHEY and CDR2 is SVGAGI. V shed 5 bases and J 8 bases; nucleotides not matched to a gene: 4. This CDR3 has 12 amino acids. The CDR3 protein is CASSNRQGEAFF. CDR3 DNA sequence: TGTGCCAGCAGTAACAGACAGGGGGAAGCTTTCTTT.

This chain connects TRBV5-4 to TRBJ2-3; 7 bases map to TRBD1. The CDR3 has 15 residues. The junction had 7 bases not matched to a gene; V was cut back by 4 bases and J by 2 bases. Germline lookup yields CDR1 SGHNT and CDR2 YYREEE (reference sequence). The CDR3 DNA reads TGTGCCAGCAGCGTGAGGGGGCAGTACACAGATACGCAGTATTTT. Translated: CASSVRGQYTDTQYF.

For the CDR3, the DNA is TGCAGTGCTAACGACAGGGGGCGACGCCAAGAGACCCAGTACTTC. Its translation: CSANDRGRRQETQYF. The V and J genes are TRBV20-1 and TRBJ2-5; 10 bases match TRBD1. Germline values: CDR1 DFQATT, CDR2 SNEGSKA (reference sequence). The V segment lost 4 bases and the J segment 1 base; nucleotides outside the gene matches: 6. This CDR3 is built from 15 residues.

V is TRBV12-3 or TRBV12-4 and J is TRBJ1-2; a weak D match, TRBD1 (6 bases). The CDR3 is 13 residues long. Trimming left V 7 bases short and J 8 bases short, with 17 bases between. CDR3 sequence reads: CASTYRVAVGYTF. CDR3 DNA sequence: TGTGCCAGCACTTACAGGGTAGCGGTCGGCTACACCTTC.

This chain joins TRBV20-1 and TRBJ2-7; no definite D call. Germline V CDR1 and CDR2: DFQATT, SNEGSKA (reference sequence). Trimming removed 6 bases at V and 7 bases at J, with 4 bases between. The CDR3 has 8 amino acids. This chain's CDR3 is CSAGEQYF. The CDR3 nucleotides are TGCAGTGCGGGGGAGCAGTACTTC.

The rearrangement joins TRBV7-2 to TRBJ2-7, with D perhaps TRBD2 (6 bases). The ends were cut back, 0 bases at V and 6 bases at J, with 9 bases in the middle. The CDR3 consists of 13 residues. Looked up from germline, CDR1 is SGHTA and CDR2 is FQGNSA. CDR3 bases: TGTGCCAGCAGCTTAGCTCTCGGGGGCGAGCAGTACTTC. Amino acid sequence: CASSLALGGEQYF.

V gene TRBV29-1 combines with J gene TRBJ1-2; D ambiguous. From germline, CDR1 is SQVTM and CDR2 ANQGSEA. The CDR3 consists of 13 residues. Trimming left V 0 bases short and J 4 bases short, with 9 bases between. The CDR3 nucleotides read TGCAGCGTTGAAGATGCAACGCTCTATGGCTACACCTTC. It codes for CSVEDATLYGYTF.

The rearrangement joins TRBV5-1 to TRBJ2-3; 7 bases fit TRBD2. This CDR3 region has 14 residues. Germline V CDR1 and CDR2: SGHRS, YFSETQ. V shed 6 bases and J 5 bases; nucleotides not matched to a gene: 9. CDR3 loop: CASTSGTRGDTQYF. The CDR3 region has the DNA TGCGCCAGCACGAGCGGGACCCGCGGAGATACGCAGTATTTT.

The chain's CDR3 is CASSYGLKGNTEAFF. Here the CDR3 DNA reads TGTGCCAGCAGTTACGGGTTGAAGGGTAACACTGAAGCTTTCTTT. The chain couples TRBV6-5 to TRBJ1-1; D is unresolved. From germline, CDR1 is MNHEY and CDR2 SVGAGI. Deletions cut 2 bases from V and 2 bases from J, with 12 bases between. The CDR3 runs 15 residues.